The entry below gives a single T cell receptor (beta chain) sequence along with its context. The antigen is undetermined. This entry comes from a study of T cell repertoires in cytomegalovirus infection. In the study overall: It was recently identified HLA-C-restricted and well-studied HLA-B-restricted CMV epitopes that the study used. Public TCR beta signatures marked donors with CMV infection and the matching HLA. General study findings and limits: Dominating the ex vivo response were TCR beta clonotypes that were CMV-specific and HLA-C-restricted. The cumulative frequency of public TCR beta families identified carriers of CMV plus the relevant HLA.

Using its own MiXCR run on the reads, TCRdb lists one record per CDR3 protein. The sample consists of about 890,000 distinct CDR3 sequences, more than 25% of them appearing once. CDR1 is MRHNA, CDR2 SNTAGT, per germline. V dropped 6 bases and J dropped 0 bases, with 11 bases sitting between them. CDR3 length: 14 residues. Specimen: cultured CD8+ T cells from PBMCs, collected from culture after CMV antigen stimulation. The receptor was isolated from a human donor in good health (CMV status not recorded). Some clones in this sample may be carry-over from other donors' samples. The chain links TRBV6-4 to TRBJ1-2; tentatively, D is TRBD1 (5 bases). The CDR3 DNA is TGTGCCAGCAGCGGACACGTTGCTAACTATGGCTACACCTTC. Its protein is CASSGHVANYGYTF.